This T cell receptor beta chain was recorded in a study of blood T cell repertoires in COVID-19. The germline V and J ends were trimmed by 0 bases and 2 bases, with 12 bases remaining between them. The V gene's germline CDR1 is SGDLS and CDR2 YYNGEE. This CDR3 has 15 residues. Profiling relied on immunoSEQ multiplex PCR, and the TCRdb table lists in-frame clones only, not all of them. The sample has approximately 110,000 clones; 75% to 90% are singletons. The sequence derives from a woman of 80 years or more with COVID-19, enrolled during active disease. This chain joins TRBV9 and TRBJ2-7; maybe TRBD1 (5 bases). Sequencing input: peripheral blood. The CDR3 here is CASSVGVRETYEQYF. The CDR3 nucleotides read TGTGCCAGCAGCGTAGGTGTCAGGGAAACCTACGAGCAGTACTTC.